Below, 19 T cell receptor beta chains from the same sample are listed, as sequenced in a study of breast tumors, draining lymph nodes, adjacent tissues. TCRdb analysed the multiplex PCR reads with MiXCR anew, one entry per CDR3 protein. The table lists roughly 130,000 distinct CDR3 sequences, just under 20% of them singletons, with about 3.5% in the top ten. Breast cancer patients provided tissue from their axillary draining lymph nodes. The source material was axillary lymph node tissue. All receptors come from a female donor with breast cancer. Some clones in this sample may be carry-over from other donors' samples.

This clonotype was seen many times. V usage is TRBV12-3 or TRBV12-4 and J usage is TRBJ2-7; either TRBD1 or TRBD2 may supply D (6 bases each). V was cut by 3 bases and J by 0 bases, with 12 bases left in between. The CDR3 has 15 amino acids. Here the CDR3 DNA reads TGTGCCAGCAGTTTTTATAAGGGGGGCTCCTACGAGCAGTACTTC. Translating it yields CASSFYKGGSYEQYF.

This clonotype appeared many times. This chain joins TRBV6-1 and TRBJ1-3; D may be TRBD1 (5 bases). Trimming removed 5 bases from V and 0 bases from J, with 17 bases in between. Germline V lookup: CDR1 MNHNS, CDR2 SASEGT. This CDR3 spans 17 amino acids. The CDR3, as DNA: TGTGCCAGCAGTCTTACCCGGTGGGGCAGCTCTGGAAACACCATATATTTT. Its protein product is CASSLTRWGSSGNTIYF.

This clonotype was detected a few times. This chain connects TRBV6-1 to TRBJ2-2; TRBD1 aligns across 12 bases. From germline, CDR1 is MNHNS and CDR2 SASEGT. The ends lost 7 bases at V and 3 bases at J; junction bases unmatched: 6. The CDR3 totals 16 residues. The CDR3 DNA reads TGTGCCAGCATTACCGGGACAGGGGGCTACACCGGGGAGCTGTTTTTT. It encodes CASITGTGGYTGELFF.

Of note for this clonotype: Compared with germline, one end of the junction differs, possibly owing to a read error. The chain couples TRBV5-4 to TRBJ2-5; a possible D gene is TRBD1 (6 bases). This CDR3 is built from 14 residues. Germline V gene data show CDR1 as SGHNT and CDR2 as YYREEE (reference sequence). The CDR3 loop is CASGLKSGDGTQYF. The CDR3 nucleotides are TGTGCCAGCGGCTTGAAATCAGGGGACGGGACCCAGTACTTC.

This clonotype was counted many times. The rearrangement uses TRBV12-3 or TRBV12-4 and TRBJ2-7, with D possibly matching TRBD1 (6 bases). The CDR3 loop spans 11 amino acids. V shed 5 bases and J shed 5 bases, with 7 bases lying between them. CDR3 protein: CASSGGHEQYF. CDR3 sequence (DNA): TGTGCCAGCAGTGGGGGCCACGAGCAGTACTTC.

Notes on this clonotype: It may be a read error: a sequence one base away is much more abundant. The conserved phenylalanine or tryptophan normally closing the CDR3 is absent here, so this likely arose from a read error. V usage is TRBV20-1 and J usage is TRBJ1-2; unclear D gene. V lost 3 bases, J lost 0 bases, and 8 bases lay in between. Germline CDR1 DFQATT, CDR2 SNEGSKA (reference sequence). The CDR3 totals 13 residues. The CDR3 loop reads CSASYAANYGYTS. In DNA, the CDR3 is TGCAGTGCTAGCTATGCAGCTAACTATGGCTACACCTCC.

This rearrangement joins TRBV29-1 to TRBJ2-3; D gene ambiguous. CDR1 is SQVTM and CDR2 is ANQGSEA in the germline V gene. The CDR3 totals 14 residues. V lost 6 bases and J 0 bases, leaving 13 bases between the germline ends. The CDR3 loop reads CSVSKATSTDTQYF. CDR3 coding DNA: TGCAGCGTGTCAAAAGCGACTAGCACAGATACGCAGTATTTT.

This clonotype has at least ten counts. V and J are TRBV6-5 and TRBJ2-1; 7 bases fit TRBD2. The length of the CDR3 is 14 residues. Germline lookup yields CDR1 MNHEY and CDR2 SVGAGI. With 4 bases clipped from V and 4 bases from J, the junction kept 4 bases outside the gene matches. The CDR3 bases are TGTGCCAGCAGTTTAGCGGGCGCTTACAATGAGCAGTTCTTC. This sequence encodes CASSLAGAYNEQFF.

This clonotype was counted many times. Written as DNA, the CDR3 is TGTGCCACCAGTCAATACACCGAGCAGTACTTC. Translated: CATSQYTEQYF. This rearrangement joins TRBV24-1 to TRBJ2-7; the D is unclear. The CDR3 totals 11 residues. The V gene's germline CDR1 is KGHDR and CDR2 SFDVKD. Trimming shortened V by 6 bases and J by 6 bases, and 8 bases separated the two germline ends.

The gene calls are TRBV28 and TRBJ1-2, with a weak D call TRBD1 (5 bases). The CDR3 length is 13 residues. Germline V lookup: CDR1 MDHEN, CDR2 SYDVKM. V was clipped by 5 bases and J by 4 bases, with 11 bases between them. The CDR3 loop is CASSRGAGYGYTF. As DNA, the CDR3 is TGTGCCAGCAGTCGCGGGGCGGGCTATGGCTACACCTTC.

Concerning this clonotype itself: A much larger clone differs by one base, so this may be a read error. The rearrangement joins TRBV5-6 to TRBJ2-3; maybe TRBD2 (5 bases). V lost 3 bases and J 0 bases, leaving 8 bases between the germline ends. Germline CDR1 and CDR2: SGHDT and YYEEEE. The CDR3 extends over 14 amino acids. CDR3 DNA: TGTGCCAGCAGCTGGAGGTCTAGCACAGATACGCAGTATTTT. This sequence encodes CASSWRSSTDTQYF.

This chain connects TRBV28 to TRBJ2-1; D is possibly TRBD1 (7 bases). V was trimmed by 10 bases and J by 6 bases, leaving 19 bases between them. The CDR3 covers 14 residues. The germline V gene encodes CDR1 MDHEN and CDR2 SYDVKM. The CDR3 coding sequence is TGTGCCATCGGCAGGGGGGACCTTGGCAATGAGCAGTTCTTC. Translating it yields CAIGRGDLGNEQFF.

This clonotype was seen a single time. The CDR3 region has the DNA TGTGCCGCCCACCCTGGGTCACCTGGATACGAGCAGTACTTC. As protein: CAAHPGSPGYEQYF. The rearrangement links TRBV5-4 to TRBJ2-7; D remains unclear. This CDR3 contains 14 residues. From germline, CDR1 is SGHNT and CDR2 YYREEE (reference sequence). Trimming stripped 10 bases from V and 4 bases from J, with 21 bases between.

This clonotype came up many times. CDR3 sequence: CASRDNGRFTNTGELFF. In nucleotides, the CDR3 is TGCGCCAGCAGGGATAACGGGAGGTTTACGAACACCGGGGAGCTGTTTTTT. This chain links TRBV4-1 with TRBJ2-2, with 7 bases aligning to TRBD2. This CDR3 spans 17 amino acids. Unmatched junction bases numbered 10, after V lost 6 bases and J lost 0 bases. Germline V lookup: CDR1 MGHRA, CDR2 YSYEKL.

The table lists this clonotype with many counts. The V call is TRBV18, the J call TRBJ2-7, with D perhaps being TRBD1 or TRBD2 (6 bases each). CDR3 length: 14 amino acids. The V gene lost 3 bases and the J gene lost 1 base, with 10 bases spanning the gap. Germline V gene lookup returns CDR1 KGHSH and CDR2 LQKENI. Here the CDR3 DNA reads TGTGCCAGCTCACCTACAGGGACTTCCTACGAGCAGTACTTC. Translated: CASSPTGTSYEQYF.

This clonotype has a count of ten or more. A much larger clone differs by one base, so this may be a read error. This chain uses TRBV27 with TRBJ2-3; D unresolved. V lost 6 bases and J lost 2, with 6 bases in between. The CDR3 is 12 residues long. Germline-derived CDR1 and CDR2 are MNHEY and SMNVEV (reference sequence). CDR3 residues: CASSFNTDTQYF. Written as DNA, the CDR3 is TGTGCCAGCAGCTTCAACACAGATACGCAGTATTTT.

This clonotype was seen ten or more times. The chain links TRBV5-1 to TRBJ2-3; 9 nucleotides line up with TRBD2. V shed 0 bases and J 1 base; nucleotides not matched to a gene: 3. The CDR3 is 16 amino acids. The germline V gene has CDR1 SGHRS and CDR2 YFSETQ. The CDR3 reads CASSLVAGVRTDTQYF. The CDR3 nucleotides read TGCGCCAGCAGCTTGGTAGCGGGGGTCCGCACAGATACGCAGTATTTT.

This clonotype was counted at least ten times. The V and J genes are TRBV11-2 and TRBJ1-3, with 7 bases lining up with TRBD1. Unmatched junction bases numbered 6, after V lost 5 bases and J lost 2 bases. This CDR3 comprises 15 residues. Germline V gene sequence: CDR1 SGHAT, CDR2 FQNNGV. DNA for the CDR3: TGTGCCAGCAGCCGGGAGGGGGCCACTGGAAACACCATATATTTT. It translates to CASSREGATGNTIYF.

This clonotype has a count of ten or more. The CDR3 DNA reads as TGCAGTGCTATCGCAGGACACGATACGCAGTATTTT. Protein product: CSAIAGHDTQYF. The chain has TRBV20-1 and TRBJ2-3; D is perhaps TRBD1 (5 bases). Germline V gene sequence: CDR1 DFQATT, CDR2 SNEGSKA (reference sequence). Trimming took 4 bases from V and 6 from J, leaving 11 bases between them. The CDR3 covers 12 residues.